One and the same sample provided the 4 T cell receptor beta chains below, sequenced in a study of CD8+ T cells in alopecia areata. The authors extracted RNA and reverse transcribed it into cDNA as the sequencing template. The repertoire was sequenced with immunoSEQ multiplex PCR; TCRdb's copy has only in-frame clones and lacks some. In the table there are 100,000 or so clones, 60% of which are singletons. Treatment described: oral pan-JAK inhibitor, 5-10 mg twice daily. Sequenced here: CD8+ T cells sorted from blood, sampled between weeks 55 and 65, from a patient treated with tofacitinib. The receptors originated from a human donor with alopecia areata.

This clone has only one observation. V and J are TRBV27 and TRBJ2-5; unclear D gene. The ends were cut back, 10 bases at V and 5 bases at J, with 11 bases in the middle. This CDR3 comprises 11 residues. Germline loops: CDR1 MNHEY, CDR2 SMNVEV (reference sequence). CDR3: CATTDRETQYF. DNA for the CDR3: TGTGCCACAACCGACCGGGAGACCCAGTACTTC.

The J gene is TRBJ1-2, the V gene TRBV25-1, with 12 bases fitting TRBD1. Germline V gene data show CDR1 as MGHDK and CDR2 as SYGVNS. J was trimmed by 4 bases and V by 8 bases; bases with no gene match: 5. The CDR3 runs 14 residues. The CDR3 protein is CASGGQGALYGYTF. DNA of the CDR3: TGTGCCAGCGGGGGACAGGGGGCCCTCTATGGCTACACCTTC.

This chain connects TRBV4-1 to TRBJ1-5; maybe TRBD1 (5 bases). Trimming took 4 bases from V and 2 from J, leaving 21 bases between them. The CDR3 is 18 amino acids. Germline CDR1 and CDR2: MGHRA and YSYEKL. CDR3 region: CASSPREGSRDGNQPQHF. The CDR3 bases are TGCGCCAGCAGCCCCAGGGAAGGGAGTCGGGATGGCAATCAGCCCCAGCATTTT.

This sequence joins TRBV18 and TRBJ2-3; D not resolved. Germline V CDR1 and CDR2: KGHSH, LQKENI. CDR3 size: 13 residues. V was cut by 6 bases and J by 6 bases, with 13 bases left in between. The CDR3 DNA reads TGTGCCAGCTCTCCAACGCCTGGGGATACGCAGTATTTT. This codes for CASSPTPGDTQYF.